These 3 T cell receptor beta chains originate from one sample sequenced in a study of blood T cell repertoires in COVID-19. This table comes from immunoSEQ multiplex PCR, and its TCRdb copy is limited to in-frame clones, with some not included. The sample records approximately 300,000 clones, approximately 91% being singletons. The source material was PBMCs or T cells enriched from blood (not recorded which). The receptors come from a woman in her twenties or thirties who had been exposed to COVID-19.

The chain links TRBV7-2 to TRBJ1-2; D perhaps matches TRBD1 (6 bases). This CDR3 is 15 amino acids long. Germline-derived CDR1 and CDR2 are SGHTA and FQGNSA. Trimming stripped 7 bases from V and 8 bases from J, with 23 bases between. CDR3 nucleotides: TGTGCCAGCACTCAAGAGGGACACCTCCCCGGGGGCTACACCTTC. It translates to CASTQEGHLPGGYTF.

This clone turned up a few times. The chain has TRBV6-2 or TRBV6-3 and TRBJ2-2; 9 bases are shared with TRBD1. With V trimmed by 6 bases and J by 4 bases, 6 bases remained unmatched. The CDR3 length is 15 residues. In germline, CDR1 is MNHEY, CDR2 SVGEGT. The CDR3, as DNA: TGTGCCAGCAGCCGACAGGGGGTTGTCACCGGGGAGCTGTTTTTT. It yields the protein CASSRQGVVTGELFF.

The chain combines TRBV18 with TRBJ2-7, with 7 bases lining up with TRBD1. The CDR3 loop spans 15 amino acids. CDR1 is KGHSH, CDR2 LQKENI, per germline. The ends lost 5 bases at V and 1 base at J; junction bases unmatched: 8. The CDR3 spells CASSNGQAISYEQYF. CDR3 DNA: TGTGCCAGCTCAAACGGACAGGCAATATCCTACGAGCAGTACTTC. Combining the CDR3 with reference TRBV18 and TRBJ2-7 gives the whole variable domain NAGVMQNPRHLVRRRGQEARLRCSPMKGHSHVYWYRQLPEEGLKFMVYLQKENIIDESGMPKERFSAEFPKEGPSILRIQQVVRGDSAAYFCASSNGQAISYEQYFGPGTRLTVT.